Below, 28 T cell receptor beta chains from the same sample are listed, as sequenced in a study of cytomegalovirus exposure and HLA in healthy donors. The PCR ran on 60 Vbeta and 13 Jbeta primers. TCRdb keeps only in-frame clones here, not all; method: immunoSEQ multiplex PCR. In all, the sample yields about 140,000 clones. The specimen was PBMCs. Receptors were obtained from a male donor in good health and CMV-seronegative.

CDR3 DNA: TGTGCCAGCAGCGCCGGCCTGGACAGGGTATCTCAGCCCCAGCATTTT. It codes for CASSAGLDRVSQPQHF. J is TRBJ1-5 and V is TRBV9, with TRBD1 identical over 8 bases. Germline lookup yields CDR1 SGDLS and CDR2 YYNGEE. V shed 3 bases and J 6 bases; nucleotides not matched to a gene: 11. This CDR3 has 16 residues.

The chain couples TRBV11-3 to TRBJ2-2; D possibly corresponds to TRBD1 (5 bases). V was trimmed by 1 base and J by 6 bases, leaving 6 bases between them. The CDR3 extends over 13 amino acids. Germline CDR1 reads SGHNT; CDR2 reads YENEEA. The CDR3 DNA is TGTGCCAGCAGCTTAGTACAGGCCGGGGAGCTGTTTTTT. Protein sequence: CASSLVQAGELFF.

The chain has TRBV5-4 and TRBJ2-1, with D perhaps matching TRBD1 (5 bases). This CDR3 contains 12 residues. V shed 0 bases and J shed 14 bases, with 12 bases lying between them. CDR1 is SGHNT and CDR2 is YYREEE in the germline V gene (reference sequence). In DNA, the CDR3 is TGTGCCAGCAGCTTGGGGGTTGGACACAAGTTCTTC. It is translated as CASSLGVGHKFF. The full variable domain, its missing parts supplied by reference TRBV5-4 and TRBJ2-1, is ETGVTQSPTHLIKTRGQQVTLRCSSQSGHNTVSWYQQALGQGPQFIFQYYREEENGRGNFPPRFSGLQFPNYSSELNVNALELDDSALYLCASSLGVGHKFFGPGTRLTVL.

The CDR3 loop is CASSENPLNEQFF. CDR3 nucleotide sequence: TGTGCCAGCAGTGAGAACCCGCTCAATGAGCAGTTCTTC. The gene calls are TRBV6-5 and TRBJ2-1; the D is unclear. The germline V and J ends were trimmed by 5 bases and 6 bases, with 11 bases remaining between them. Per germline, CDR1 MNHEY and CDR2 SVGAGI. This CDR3 is 13 amino acids long.

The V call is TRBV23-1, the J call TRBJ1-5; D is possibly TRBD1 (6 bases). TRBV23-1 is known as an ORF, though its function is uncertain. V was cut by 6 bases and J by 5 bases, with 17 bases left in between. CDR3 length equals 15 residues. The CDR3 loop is CASRYRDTPDQPQHF. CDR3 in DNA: TGCGCCAGCAGGTACCGGGACACGCCAGATCAGCCCCAGCATTTT.

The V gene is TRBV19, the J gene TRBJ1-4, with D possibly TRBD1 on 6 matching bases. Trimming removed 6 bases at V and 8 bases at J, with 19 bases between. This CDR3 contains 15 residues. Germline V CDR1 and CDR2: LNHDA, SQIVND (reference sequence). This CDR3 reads CASRTSYRVNEKLFF. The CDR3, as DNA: TGTGCCAGTAGAACCTCCTACAGGGTTAACGAAAAACTGTTTTTT.

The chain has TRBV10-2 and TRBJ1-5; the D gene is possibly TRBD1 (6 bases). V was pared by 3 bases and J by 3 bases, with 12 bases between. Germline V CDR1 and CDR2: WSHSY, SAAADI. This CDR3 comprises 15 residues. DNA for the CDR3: TGCGCCAGCAGTGACTTCGGACAGCTCAATCAGCCCCAGCATTTT. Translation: CASSDFGQLNQPQHF.

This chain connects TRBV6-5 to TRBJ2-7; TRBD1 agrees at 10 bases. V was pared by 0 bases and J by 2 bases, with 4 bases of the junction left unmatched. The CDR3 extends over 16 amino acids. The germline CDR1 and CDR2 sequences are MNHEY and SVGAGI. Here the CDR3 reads CASSYSRGQGAYEQYF. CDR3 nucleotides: TGTGCCAGCAGTTACTCTCGAGGACAGGGGGCCTACGAGCAGTACTTC.

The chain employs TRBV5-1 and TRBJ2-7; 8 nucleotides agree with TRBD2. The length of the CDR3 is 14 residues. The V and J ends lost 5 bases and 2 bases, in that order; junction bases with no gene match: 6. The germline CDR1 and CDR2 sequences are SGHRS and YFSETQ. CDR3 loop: CASRVERGTYEQYF. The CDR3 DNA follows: TGCGCCAGCAGGGTGGAGCGGGGGACCTACGAGCAGTACTTC.

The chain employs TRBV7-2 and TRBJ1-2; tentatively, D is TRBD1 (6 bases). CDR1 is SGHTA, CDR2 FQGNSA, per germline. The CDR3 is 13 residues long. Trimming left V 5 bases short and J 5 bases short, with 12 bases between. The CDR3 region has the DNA TGTGCCAGCAGCCCTAGTCAGGGGTATGGCTACACCTTC. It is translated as CASSPSQGYGYTF.

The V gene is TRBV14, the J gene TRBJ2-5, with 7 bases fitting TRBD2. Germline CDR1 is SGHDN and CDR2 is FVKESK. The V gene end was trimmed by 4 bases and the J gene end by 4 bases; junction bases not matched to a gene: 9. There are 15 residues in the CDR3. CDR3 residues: CASSRGGITAETQYF. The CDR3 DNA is TGTGCCAGCAGCCGCGGGGGAATAACGGCAGAGACCCAGTACTTC.

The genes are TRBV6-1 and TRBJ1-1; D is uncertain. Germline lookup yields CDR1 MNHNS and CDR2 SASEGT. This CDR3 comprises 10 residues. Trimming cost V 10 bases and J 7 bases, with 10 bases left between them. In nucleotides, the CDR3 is TGTGCCACTTTAGAACTTGAAGCTTTCTTT. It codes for CATLELEAFF.

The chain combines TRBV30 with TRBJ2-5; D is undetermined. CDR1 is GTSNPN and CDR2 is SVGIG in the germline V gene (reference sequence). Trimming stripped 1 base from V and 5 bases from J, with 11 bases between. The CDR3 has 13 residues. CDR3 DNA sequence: TGTGCCTGGAGTGATGGAGTCCAGGAGACCCAGTACTTC. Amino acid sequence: CAWSDGVQETQYF.

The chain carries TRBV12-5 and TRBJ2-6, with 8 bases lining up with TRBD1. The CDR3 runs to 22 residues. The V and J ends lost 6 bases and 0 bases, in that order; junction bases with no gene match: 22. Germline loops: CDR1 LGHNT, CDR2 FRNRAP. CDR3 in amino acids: CASGVDRGLNSNSSSGANVLTF. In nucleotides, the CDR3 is TGTGCTAGTGGGGTCGACAGGGGCCTAAACTCCAACTCCAGCTCTGGGGCCAACGTCCTGACTTTC.

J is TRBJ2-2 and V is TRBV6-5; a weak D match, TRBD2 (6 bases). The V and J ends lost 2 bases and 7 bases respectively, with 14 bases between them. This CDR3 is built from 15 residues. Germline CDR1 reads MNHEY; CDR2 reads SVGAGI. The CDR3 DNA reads TGTGCCAGCAGTTACACTCGGGAGCGGAGCGGGGAGCTGTTTTTT. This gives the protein CASSYTRERSGELFF.

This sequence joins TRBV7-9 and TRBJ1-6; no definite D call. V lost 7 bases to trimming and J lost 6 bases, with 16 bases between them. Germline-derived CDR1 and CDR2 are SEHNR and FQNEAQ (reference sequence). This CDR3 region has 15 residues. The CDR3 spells CASTIKAGLNSPLHF. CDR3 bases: TGTGCCAGCACTATCAAAGCGGGCCTTAATTCACCCCTCCACTTT.

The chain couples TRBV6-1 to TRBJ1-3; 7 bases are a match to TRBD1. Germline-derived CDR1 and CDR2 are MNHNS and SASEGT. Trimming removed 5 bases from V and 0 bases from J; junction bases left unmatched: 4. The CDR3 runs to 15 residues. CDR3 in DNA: TGTGCCAGCAGTTCGACAGGGAGCTCTGGAAACACCATATATTTT. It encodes CASSSTGSSGNTIYF.

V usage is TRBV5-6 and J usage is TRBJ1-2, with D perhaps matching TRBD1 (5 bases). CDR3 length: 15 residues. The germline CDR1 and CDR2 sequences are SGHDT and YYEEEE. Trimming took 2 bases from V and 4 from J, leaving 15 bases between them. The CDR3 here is CASSFLRGDIYGYTF. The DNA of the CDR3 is TGTGCCAGCAGCTTTCTAAGGGGCGATATCTATGGCTACACCTTC.

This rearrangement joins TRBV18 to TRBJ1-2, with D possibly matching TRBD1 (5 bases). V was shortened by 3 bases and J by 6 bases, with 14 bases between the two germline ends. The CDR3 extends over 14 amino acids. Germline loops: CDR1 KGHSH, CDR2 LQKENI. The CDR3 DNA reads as TGTGCCAGCTCACCGCCGGGTGTCAGGGATGGCTACACCTTC. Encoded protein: CASSPPGVRDGYTF.

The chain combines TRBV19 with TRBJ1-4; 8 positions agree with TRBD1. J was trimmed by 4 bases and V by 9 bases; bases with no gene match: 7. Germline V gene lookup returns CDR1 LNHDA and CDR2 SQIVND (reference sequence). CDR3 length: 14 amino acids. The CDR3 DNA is TGTGCCAGCCAACGGGACAGGCTTAATGAAAAACTGTTTTTT. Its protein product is CASQRDRLNEKLFF.

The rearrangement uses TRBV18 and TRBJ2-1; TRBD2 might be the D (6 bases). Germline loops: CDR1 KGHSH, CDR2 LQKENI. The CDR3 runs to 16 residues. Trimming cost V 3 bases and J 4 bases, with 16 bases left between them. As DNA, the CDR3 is TGTGCCAGCTCACCTTTACAGGTGGAGGGATACAATGAGCAGTTCTTC. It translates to CASSPLQVEGYNEQFF.

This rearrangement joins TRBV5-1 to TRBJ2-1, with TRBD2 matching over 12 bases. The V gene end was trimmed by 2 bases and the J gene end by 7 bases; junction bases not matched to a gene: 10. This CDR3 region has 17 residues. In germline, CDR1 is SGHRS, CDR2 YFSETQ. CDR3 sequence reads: CASSFGGLAGSLNEQFF. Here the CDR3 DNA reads TGCGCCAGCAGCTTTGGAGGACTAGCGGGATCCCTGAATGAGCAGTTCTTC.

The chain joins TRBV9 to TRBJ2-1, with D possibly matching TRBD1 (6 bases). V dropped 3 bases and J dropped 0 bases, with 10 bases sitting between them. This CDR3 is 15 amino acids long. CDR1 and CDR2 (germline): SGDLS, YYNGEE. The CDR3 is CASSAGAGSYNEQFF. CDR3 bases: TGTGCCAGCAGCGCAGGGGCAGGCTCCTACAATGAGCAGTTCTTC. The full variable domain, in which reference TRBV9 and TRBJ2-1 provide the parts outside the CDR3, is DSGVTQTPKHLITATGQRVTLRCSPRSGDLSVYWYQQSLDQGLQFLIQYYNGEERAKGNILERFSAQQFPDLHSELNLSSLELGDSALYFCASSAGAGSYNEQFFGPGTRLTVL.

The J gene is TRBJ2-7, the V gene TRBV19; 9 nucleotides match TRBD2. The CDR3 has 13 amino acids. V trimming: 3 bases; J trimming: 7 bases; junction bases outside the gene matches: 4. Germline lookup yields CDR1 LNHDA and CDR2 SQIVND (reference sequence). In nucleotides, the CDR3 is TGTGCCAGTAGTATGCGGGGGGGCGGGGAGCAGTACTTC. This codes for CASSMRGGGEQYF. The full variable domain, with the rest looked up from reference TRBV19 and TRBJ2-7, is DGGITQSPKYLFRKEGQNVTLSCEQNLNHDAMYWYRQDPGQGLRLIYYSQIVNDFQKGDIAEGYSVSREKKESFPLTVTSAQKNPTAFYLCASSMRGGGEQYFGPGTRLTVT.

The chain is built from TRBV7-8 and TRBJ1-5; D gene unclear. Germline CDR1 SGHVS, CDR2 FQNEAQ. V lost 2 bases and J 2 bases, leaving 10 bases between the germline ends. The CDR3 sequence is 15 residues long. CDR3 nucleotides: TGTGCCAGCAGCTTATCAAGGGAGGGCAATCAGCCCCAGCATTTT. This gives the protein CASSLSREGNQPQHF.

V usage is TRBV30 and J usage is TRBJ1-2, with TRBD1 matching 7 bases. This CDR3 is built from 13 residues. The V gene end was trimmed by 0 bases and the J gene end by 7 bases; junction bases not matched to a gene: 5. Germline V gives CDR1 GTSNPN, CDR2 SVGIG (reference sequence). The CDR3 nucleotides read TGTGCCTGGAGTGTACAGGGGTTCGTTGGCTACACCTTC. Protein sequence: CAWSVQGFVGYTF.

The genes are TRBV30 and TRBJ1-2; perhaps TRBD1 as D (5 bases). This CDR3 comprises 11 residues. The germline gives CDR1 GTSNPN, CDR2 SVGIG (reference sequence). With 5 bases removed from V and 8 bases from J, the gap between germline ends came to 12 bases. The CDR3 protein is CAWGAGQGYTF. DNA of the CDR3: TGTGCCTGGGGAGCAGGGCAGGGCTACACCTTC.

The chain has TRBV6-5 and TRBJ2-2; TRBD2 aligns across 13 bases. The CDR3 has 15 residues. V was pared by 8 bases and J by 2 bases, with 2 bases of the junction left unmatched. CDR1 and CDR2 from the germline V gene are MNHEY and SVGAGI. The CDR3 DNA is TGTGCCAGCGGGACTAGCGGGGTTAACACCGGGGAGCTGTTTTTT. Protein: CASGTSGVNTGELFF.